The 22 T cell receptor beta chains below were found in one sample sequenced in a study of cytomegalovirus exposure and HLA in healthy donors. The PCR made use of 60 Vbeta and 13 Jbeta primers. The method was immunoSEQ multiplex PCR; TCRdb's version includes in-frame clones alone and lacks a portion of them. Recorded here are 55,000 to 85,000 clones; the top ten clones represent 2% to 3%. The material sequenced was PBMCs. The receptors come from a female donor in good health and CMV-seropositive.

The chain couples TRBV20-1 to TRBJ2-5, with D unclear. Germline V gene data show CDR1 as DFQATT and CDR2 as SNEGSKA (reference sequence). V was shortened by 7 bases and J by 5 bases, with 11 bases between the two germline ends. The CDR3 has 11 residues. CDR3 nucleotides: TGCAGTGGTTATTCCGCGGAGACCCAGTACTTC. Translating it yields CSGYSAETQYF.

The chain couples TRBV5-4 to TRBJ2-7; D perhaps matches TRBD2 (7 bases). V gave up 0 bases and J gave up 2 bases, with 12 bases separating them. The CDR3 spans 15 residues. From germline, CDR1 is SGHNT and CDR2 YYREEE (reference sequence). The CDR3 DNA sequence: TGTGCCAGCAGCTTGGTTGGCGGGGGCACCTACGAGCAGTACTTC. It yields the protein CASSLVGGGTYEQYF.

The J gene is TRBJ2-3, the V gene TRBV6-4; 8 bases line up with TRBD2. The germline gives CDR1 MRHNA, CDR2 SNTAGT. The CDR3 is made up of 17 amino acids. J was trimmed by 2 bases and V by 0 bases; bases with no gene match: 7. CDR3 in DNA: TGTGCCAGCAGTGACTCTGCAGGGCGGGGGGACACAGATACGCAGTATTTT. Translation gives CASSDSAGRGDTDTQYF.

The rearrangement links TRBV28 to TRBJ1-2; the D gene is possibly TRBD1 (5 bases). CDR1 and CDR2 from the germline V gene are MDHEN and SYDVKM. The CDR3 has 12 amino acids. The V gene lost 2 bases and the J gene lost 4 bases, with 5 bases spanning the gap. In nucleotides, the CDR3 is TGTGCCAGCAGTTTACAGGGCTATGGCTACACCTTC. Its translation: CASSLQGYGYTF.

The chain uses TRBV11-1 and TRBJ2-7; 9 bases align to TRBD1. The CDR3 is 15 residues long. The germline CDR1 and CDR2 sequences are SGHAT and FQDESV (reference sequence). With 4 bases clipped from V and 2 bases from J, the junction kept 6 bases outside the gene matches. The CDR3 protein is CASSWDRDPAYEQYF. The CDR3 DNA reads TGTGCCAGCAGCTGGGACAGGGACCCCGCCTACGAGCAGTACTTC.

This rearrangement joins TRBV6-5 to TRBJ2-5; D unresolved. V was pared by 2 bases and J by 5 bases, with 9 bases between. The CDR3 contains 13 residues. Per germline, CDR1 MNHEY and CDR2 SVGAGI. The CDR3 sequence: CASSYHLEETQYF. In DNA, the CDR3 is TGTGCCAGCAGTTACCACCTGGAGGAGACCCAGTACTTC.

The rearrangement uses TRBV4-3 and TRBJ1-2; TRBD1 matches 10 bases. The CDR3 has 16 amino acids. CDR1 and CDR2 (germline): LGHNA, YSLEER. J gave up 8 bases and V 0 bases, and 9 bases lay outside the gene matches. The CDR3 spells CASSQEGGTGAGGYTF. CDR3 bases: TGCGCCAGCAGCCAAGAAGGAGGGACAGGGGCGGGGGGCTACACCTTC.

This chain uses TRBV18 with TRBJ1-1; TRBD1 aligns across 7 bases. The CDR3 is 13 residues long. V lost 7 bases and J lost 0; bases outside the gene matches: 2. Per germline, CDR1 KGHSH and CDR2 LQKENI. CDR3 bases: TGTGCCAGCTTACAGGGGTTGAACACTGAAGCTTTCTTT. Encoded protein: CASLQGLNTEAFF.

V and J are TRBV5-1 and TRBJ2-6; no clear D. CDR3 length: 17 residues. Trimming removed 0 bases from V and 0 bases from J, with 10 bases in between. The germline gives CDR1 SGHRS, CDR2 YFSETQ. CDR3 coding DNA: TGCGCCAGCAGCTTGGACATCGCACGCTCTGGGGCCAACGTCCTGACTTTC. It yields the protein CASSLDIARSGANVLTF.

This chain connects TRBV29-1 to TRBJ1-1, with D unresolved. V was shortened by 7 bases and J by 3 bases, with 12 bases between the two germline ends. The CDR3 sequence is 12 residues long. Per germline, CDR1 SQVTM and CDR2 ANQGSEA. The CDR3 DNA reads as TGCAGCGCGGAGGGCGGGGACACTGAAGCTTTCTTT. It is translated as CSAEGGDTEAFF.

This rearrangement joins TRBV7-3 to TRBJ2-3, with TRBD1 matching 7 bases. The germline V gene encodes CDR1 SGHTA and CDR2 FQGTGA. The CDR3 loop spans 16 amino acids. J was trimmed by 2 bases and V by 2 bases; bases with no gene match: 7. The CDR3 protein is CASSLGQGVNTDTQYF. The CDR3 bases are TGTGCCAGCAGCTTAGGGCAGGGGGTAAACACAGATACGCAGTATTTT.

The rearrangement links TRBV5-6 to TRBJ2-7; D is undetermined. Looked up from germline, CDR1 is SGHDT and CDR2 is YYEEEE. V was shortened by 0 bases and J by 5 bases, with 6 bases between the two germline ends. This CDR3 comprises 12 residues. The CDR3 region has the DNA TGTGCCAGCAGCTTGGTGGCAGACGAGCAGTACTTC. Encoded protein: CASSLVADEQYF. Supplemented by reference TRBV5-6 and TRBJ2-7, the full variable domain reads DAGVTQSPTHLIKTRGQQVTLRCSPKSGHDTVSWYQQALGQGPQFIFQYYEEEERQRGNFPDRFSGHQFPNYSSELNVNALLLGDSALYLCASSLVADEQYFGPGTRLTVT.

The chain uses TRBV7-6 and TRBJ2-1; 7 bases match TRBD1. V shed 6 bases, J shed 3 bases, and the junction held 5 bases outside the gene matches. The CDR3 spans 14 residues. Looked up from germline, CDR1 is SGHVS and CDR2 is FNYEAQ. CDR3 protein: CASRGAGGYNEQFF. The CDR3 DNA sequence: TGTGCCAGCAGGGGGGCAGGGGGCTACAATGAGCAGTTCTTC.

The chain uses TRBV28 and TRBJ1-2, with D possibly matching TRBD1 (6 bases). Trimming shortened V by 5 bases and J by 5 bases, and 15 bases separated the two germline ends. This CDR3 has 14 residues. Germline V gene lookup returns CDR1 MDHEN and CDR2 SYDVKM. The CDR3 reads CASSPGRGVYGYTF. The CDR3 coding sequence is TGTGCCAGCAGTCCCGGGAGGGGGGTATATGGCTACACCTTC.

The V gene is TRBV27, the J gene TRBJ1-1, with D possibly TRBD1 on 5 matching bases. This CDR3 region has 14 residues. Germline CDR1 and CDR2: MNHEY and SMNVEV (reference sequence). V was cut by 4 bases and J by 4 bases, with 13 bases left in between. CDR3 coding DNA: TGTGCCAGCAGTTCCCCAGGGCTATCCACTGAAGCTTTCTTT. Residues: CASSSPGLSTEAFF.

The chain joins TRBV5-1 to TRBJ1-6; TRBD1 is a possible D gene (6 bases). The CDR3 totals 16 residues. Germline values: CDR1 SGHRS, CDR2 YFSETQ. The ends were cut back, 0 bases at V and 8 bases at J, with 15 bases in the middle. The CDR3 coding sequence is TGCGCCAGCAGCTTGGCCGAGGGGACAATCCATTCACCCCTCCACTTT. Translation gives CASSLAEGTIHSPLHF.

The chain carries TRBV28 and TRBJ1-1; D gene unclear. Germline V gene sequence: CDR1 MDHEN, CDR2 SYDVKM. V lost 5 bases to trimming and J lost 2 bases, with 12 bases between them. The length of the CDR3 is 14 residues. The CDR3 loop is CASSRPDSNTEAFF. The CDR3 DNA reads TGTGCCAGCAGTCGACCGGACTCCAACACTGAAGCTTTCTTT.

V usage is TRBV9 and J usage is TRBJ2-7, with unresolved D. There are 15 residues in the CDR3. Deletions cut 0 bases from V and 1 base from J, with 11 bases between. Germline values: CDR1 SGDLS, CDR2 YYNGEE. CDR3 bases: TGTGCCAGCAGCGTAGTTGACTGTGAATCCTACGAGCAGTACTTC. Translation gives CASSVVDCESYEQYF.

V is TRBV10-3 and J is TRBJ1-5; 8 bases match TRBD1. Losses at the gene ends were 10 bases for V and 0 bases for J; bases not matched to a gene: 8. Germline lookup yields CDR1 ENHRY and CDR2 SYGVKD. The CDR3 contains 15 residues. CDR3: CATRGTGASNQPQHF. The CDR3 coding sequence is TGTGCCACCAGAGGGACAGGCGCTAGCAATCAGCCCCAGCATTTT.

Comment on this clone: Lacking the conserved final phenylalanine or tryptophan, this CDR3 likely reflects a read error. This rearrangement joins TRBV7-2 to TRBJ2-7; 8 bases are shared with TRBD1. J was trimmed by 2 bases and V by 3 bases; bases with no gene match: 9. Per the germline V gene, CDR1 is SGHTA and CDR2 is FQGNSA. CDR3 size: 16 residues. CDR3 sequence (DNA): TGTGCCAGCAGCTTTATGACCGGGACAGGAGCCTACGAGCAGTACCTC. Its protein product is CASSFMTGTGAYEQYL.

CDR3 nucleotide sequence: TGTGCCAGCAGCTTTGACGACATGAACACTGAAGCTTTCTTT. Translated: CASSFDDMNTEAFF. V usage is TRBV7-3 and J usage is TRBJ1-1; D call uncertain. V lost 3 bases to trimming and J lost 0 bases, with 8 bases between them. Germline V gene data show CDR1 as SGHTA and CDR2 as FQGTGA. This CDR3 region has 14 residues.

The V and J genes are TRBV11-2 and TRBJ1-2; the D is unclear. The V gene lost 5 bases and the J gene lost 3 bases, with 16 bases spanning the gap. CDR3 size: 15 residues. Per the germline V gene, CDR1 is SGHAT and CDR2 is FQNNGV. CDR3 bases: TGTGCCAGCAGCCCGGGAGGGTTCTCTGACTATGGCTACACCTTC. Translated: CASSPGGFSDYGYTF.